These 5 T cell receptor beta chains share one sample of origin, sequenced in a study of tumor-infiltrating lymphocytes in primary liver carcinoma. It was unsorted whole blood that yielded blood RNA, and germline DNA was also extracted. Starting from 500 ng of total RNA, TCR beta cDNA was produced with a primer in the constant region. A slightly modified ARM-PCR protocol with three nested multiplex PCR rounds produced these TCR beta libraries. PCR rounds one and two used TRBV1-TRBV30 forward primers with a C-beta reverse primer for roughly 9 cycles each. TCRdb reprocessed the multiplex PCR reads via MiXCR and lists one record per CDR3 protein. The sample carries 300,000 to 350,000 distinct CDR3 sequences, roughly two thirds recorded once. Sequencing used peripheral blood. The receptor set was obtained from a man aged 40-49 years with primary liver carcinoma and hepatitis B virus infection.

With regard to this clonotype: No conserved phenylalanine or tryptophan ends this CDR3, so it is likely a read error. The DNA is left out, because the CDR3 cannot be placed on it with certainty; the CDR3 is given as TCRdb lists it. The gene calls are TRBV11-2 and TRBJ1-1; the table's D call, TRBD1, has no DNA check behind it. 13 amino acids form the CDR3, both terminal residues included. Germline-derived CDR1 and CDR2 are SGHAT and FQNNGV. This chain's CDR3 is CASSGGLNTEAFI.

Notes on this clonotype: At one of its ends the junction is not consistent with the germline gene, which may arise from a read error. V is TRBV5-4 and J is TRBJ2-1; TRBD2 matches 9 bases. CDR3 length: 15 residues. The germline V gene encodes CDR1 SGHNT and CDR2 YYREEE (reference sequence). The CDR3 sequence is CASSLASGMNNEQSF. CDR3 coding DNA: TGTGCCAGCAGCTTGGCTAGCGGGATGAACAATGAGCAGTCCTTC.

Regarding this clonotype: A much larger clone lies one base from this, so it may be a read error. V and J are TRBV4-3 and TRBJ2-2, with 7 bases lining up with TRBD2. CDR1 is LGHNA and CDR2 is YSLEER in the germline V gene. This CDR3 is 14 amino acids long. The V and J ends lost 1 base and 8 bases, in that order; junction bases with no gene match: 4. For the CDR3, the DNA is TGCGCCAGCAGCCAAGTTCTAGCGGAAGGGGAGCTGTTTTTT. Residues: CASSQVLAEGELFF.

Notes on this clonotype: A much larger clone lies a single base off, so this may be a read error. This sequence joins TRBV6-5 and TRBJ2-1, with 8 positions matching TRBD2. The germline CDR1 and CDR2 sequences are MNHEY and SVGAGI. This CDR3 has 14 amino acids. The CDR3 DNA follows: TGTGCCAGCAGTTACCGGGGGGGTCGGAATGAGCACTTCTTC. Protein product: CASSYRGGRNEHFF.

This clonotype was seen a single time. The chain couples TRBV10-3 to TRBJ1-2; D is possibly TRBD1 (5 bases). Trimming cost V 6 bases and J 4 bases, with 15 bases left between them. The CDR3 is 14 amino acids. Germline V gene sequence: CDR1 ENHRY, CDR2 SYGVKD. Written as DNA, the CDR3 is TGTGCCATCAGGGCAGGGTTGGTGAGCTATGGCTACACCTTC. As protein: CAIRAGLVSYGYTF.